The 21 T cell receptor beta chains in this list originate from one sample, sequenced in a study of cytotoxic CD8 clonotypes in ibrutinib-treated CLL. Produced via immunoSEQ multiplex PCR; TCRdb's table is partial and in-frame only. The table includes around 76,000 clones, less than 85% detected once. The starting material was PBMCs, obtained after 24 months of ibrutinib treatment. The receptor set was obtained from a human donor with chronic lymphocytic leukemia.

The rearrangement joins TRBV9 to TRBJ2-7; TRBD1 matches at 10 bases. The germline gives CDR1 SGDLS, CDR2 YYNGEE. V was clipped by 4 bases and J by 3 bases; unmatched bases: 7. CDR3 length equals 15 residues. This CDR3 is CASSPGTGADYEQYF. The CDR3 DNA follows: TGTGCCAGCAGCCCCGGGACAGGGGCGGACTACGAGCAGTACTTC.

For the CDR3, the DNA is TGTGCCAGCTCACCAATCACAGGGGGCGGTCAGCCCCAGCATTTT. It translates to CASSPITGGGQPQHF. This chain links TRBV18 with TRBJ1-5; TRBD1 agrees at 9 bases. This CDR3 comprises 15 residues. V lost 2 bases, J lost 6 bases, and 5 bases stayed unmatched. Germline loops: CDR1 KGHSH, CDR2 LQKENI. Filled out from reference TRBV18 and TRBJ1-5, the complete variable domain reads NAGVMQNPRHLVRRRGQEARLRCSPMKGHSHVYWYRQLPEEGLKFMVYLQKENIIDESGMPKERFSAEFPKEGPSILRIQQVVRGDSAAYFCASSPITGGGQPQHFGDGTRLSIL.

This chain uses TRBV19 with TRBJ2-2; weak D call: TRBD2 (6 bases). This CDR3 has 14 amino acids. Trimming took off 7 bases at V and 5 bases at J, with 14 bases between the two ends. The germline CDR1 and CDR2 sequences are LNHDA and SQIVND (reference sequence). CDR3 amino acids: CASTDRLGTGELFF. For the CDR3, the DNA is TGTGCCAGTACCGACCGACTAGGTACCGGGGAGCTGTTTTTT.

This clone was found once. The chain combines TRBV7-3 with TRBJ2-3; no definite D call. The CDR3 totals 12 residues. V was cut by 4 bases and J by 5 bases, with 7 bases left in between. The germline V gene encodes CDR1 SGHTA and CDR2 FQGTGA. DNA for the CDR3: TGTGCCAGCAGCTCCGACTTAGATACGCAGTATTTT. Translated: CASSSDLDTQYF.

The chain combines TRBV7-2 with TRBJ1-3; 8 bases fit TRBD1. This CDR3 is built from 15 residues. Trimming took 5 bases from V and 0 from J; bases not matched to a gene: 3. Germline V lookup: CDR1 SGHTA, CDR2 FQGNSA. The CDR3 nucleotides read TGTGCCAGCAGCAGGACAGGGAACTCTGGAAACACCATATATTTT. Residues: CASSRTGNSGNTIYF.

This sequence joins TRBV4-3 and TRBJ1-2; unclear D gene. CDR3 length equals 14 residues. V lost 0 bases and J lost 4, with 9 bases in between. CDR1 LGHNA and CDR2 YSLEER come from the germline V gene. CDR3 DNA: TGCGCCAGCAGCCAAGAGTTGGTTACCTATGGCTACACCTTC. Amino acids: CASSQELVTYGYTF.

This rearrangement joins TRBV28 to TRBJ1-2; 8 positions match TRBD1. Germline CDR1 is MDHEN and CDR2 is SYDVKM. The CDR3 extends over 15 amino acids. The V and J ends lost 2 bases and 3 bases, in that order; junction bases with no gene match: 5. Written as DNA, the CDR3 is TGTGCCAGCAGTTTAAGAGGACAGGGCTACTATGGCTACACCTTC. Protein sequence: CASSLRGQGYYGYTF.

This clone occurred a few times. The rearrangement joins TRBV14 to TRBJ1-1; D is unresolved. Between the trimmed V and J ends, which lost 6 bases and 0 bases, there was a span of 8 bases. The CDR3 covers 13 residues. From germline, CDR1 is SGHDN and CDR2 FVKESK. For the CDR3, the DNA is TGTGCCAGCAGTTCAAGTATGAACACTGAAGCTTTCTTT. It is translated as CASSSSMNTEAFF.

The chain joins TRBV7-2 to TRBJ2-1, with D possibly matching TRBD2 (6 bases). V gave up 3 bases and J gave up 13 bases, with 10 bases separating them. This CDR3 has 11 residues. Looked up from germline, CDR1 is SGHTA and CDR2 is FQGNSA. DNA of the CDR3: TGTGCCAGCAGCTTTGGGACTCTACAGTTCTTC. This sequence encodes CASSFGTLQFF.

The chain carries TRBV7-2 and TRBJ1-2, with D possibly being TRBD1 (6 bases). The V end was cut by 3 bases, the J end by 8 bases, with 10 bases between. The CDR3 has 12 amino acids. Per germline, CDR1 SGHTA and CDR2 FQGNSA. The CDR3 nucleotides read TGTGCCAGCAGCTTGACAGGCTTGGGCTACACCTTC. Protein sequence: CASSLTGLGYTF.

V is TRBV6-1 and J is TRBJ2-5, with D perhaps being TRBD1 or TRBD2 (5 bases each). Trimming took 6 bases from V and 4 from J, leaving 18 bases between them. Germline CDR1 MNHNS, CDR2 SASEGT. This CDR3 is 15 amino acids long. The CDR3 region is CASREFGDLRETQYF. For the CDR3, the DNA is TGTGCCAGCAGGGAGTTCGGGGACCTCAGAGAGACCCAGTACTTC.

The V call is TRBV6-5, the J call TRBJ2-7, with TRBD2 identical over 7 bases. V gave up 6 bases and J gave up 10 bases; unmatched junction bases: 9. CDR3 size: 12 residues. CDR1 MNHEY and CDR2 SVGAGI come from the germline V gene. This CDR3 is CASRGGGRKQYF. The CDR3 DNA is TGTGCCAGCAGGGGTGGCGGGAGAAAACAGTACTTC.

The chain recombines TRBV11-2 with TRBJ2-7; 8 nucleotides match TRBD2. The V and J ends lost 5 bases and 5 bases, in that order; junction bases with no gene match: 17. In germline, CDR1 is SGHAT, CDR2 FQNNGV. The CDR3 runs 17 residues. The DNA for the CDR3 is TGTGCCAGCAGCGCCGGGGTGCTAGCGGGCGGCAGGGACGAGCAGTACTTC. Its translation: CASSAGVLAGGRDEQYF.

This sequence joins TRBV7-9 and TRBJ1-3; TRBD1 might be the D (6 bases). The CDR3 is 17 residues long. The germline V gene encodes CDR1 SEHNR and CDR2 FQNEAQ (reference sequence). V gave up 5 bases and J gave up 2 bases, with 19 bases separating them. The CDR3 region has the DNA TGTGCCAGCAGCCAAGGGGGGGGAGGGTCCCCTGGAAACACCATATATTTT. Translating gives CASSQGGGGSPGNTIYF.

This clone is a singleton in its sample. The chain uses TRBV29-1 and TRBJ2-5; 7 nucleotides match TRBD1. The CDR3 spans 12 residues. Germline trimming cut 6 bases from V and 4 bases from J; bases unmatched to any gene: 5. Per the germline V gene, CDR1 is SQVTM and CDR2 is ANQGSEA. CDR3 residues: CSVTGAGETQYF. The CDR3 nucleotides are TGCAGCGTCACAGGGGCTGGAGAGACCCAGTACTTC.

This chain joins TRBV12-5 and TRBJ2-1; no definite D call. Germline lookup yields CDR1 LGHNT and CDR2 FRNRAP. CDR3 length: 12 residues. V dropped 1 base and J dropped 7 bases, with 5 bases sitting between them. CDR3 amino acids: CASGLETNEQFF. The CDR3 DNA reads TGTGCTAGTGGTTTGGAGACTAATGAGCAGTTCTTC.

The chain is built from TRBV7-2 and TRBJ2-5; a possible D gene is TRBD2 (6 bases). CDR3 length equals 13 residues. With 5 bases removed from V and 4 bases from J, the gap between germline ends came to 11 bases. CDR1 is SGHTA and CDR2 is FQGNSA in the germline V gene. The CDR3 here is CASSRRGGETQYF. In DNA, the CDR3 is TGTGCCAGCAGCCGTAGGGGAGGAGAGACCCAGTACTTC. Full variable domain (rest looked up from reference TRBV7-2 and TRBJ2-5): GAGVSQSPSNKVTEKGKDVELRCDPISGHTALYWYRQSLGQGLEFLIYFQGNSAPDKSGLPSDRFSAERTGGSVSTLTIQRTQQEDSAVYLCASSRRGGETQYFGPGTRLLVL.

This clone has a handful of counts. The CDR3 is CASSIREDGTDTQYF. The CDR3 DNA reads TGTGCCAGCAGCATCCGGGAGGATGGCACAGATACGCAGTATTTT. This chain connects TRBV9 to TRBJ2-3, with 7 bases fitting TRBD2. Looked up from germline, CDR1 is SGDLS and CDR2 is YYNGEE. CDR3 length equals 15 residues. The ends lost 4 bases at V and 1 base at J; junction bases unmatched: 6. Full variable domain (rest looked up from reference TRBV9 and TRBJ2-3): DSGVTQTPKHLITATGQRVTLRCSPRSGDLSVYWYQQSLDQGLQFLIQYYNGEERAKGNILERFSAQQFPDLHSELNLSSLELGDSALYFCASSIREDGTDTQYFGPGTRLTVL.

The rearrangement links TRBV7-9 to TRBJ2-4; 8 bases are shared with TRBD1. Germline lookup yields CDR1 SEHNR and CDR2 FQNEAQ (reference sequence). This CDR3 has 16 amino acids. V dropped 5 bases and J dropped 1; count of bases not matched to a gene: 7. The CDR3 coding sequence is TGTGCCAGCAGCGGCTCAGGGGGCCCCGCCAAAAACATTCAGTACTTC. It yields the protein CASSGSGGPAKNIQYF.

The chain is built from TRBV5-1 and TRBJ1-1, with D possibly being TRBD1 (5 bases). There are 14 residues in the CDR3. Germline V gene lookup returns CDR1 SGHRS and CDR2 YFSETQ. V was cut by 0 bases and J by 4 bases, with 10 bases left in between. The CDR3 spells CASSLGGGGTEAFF. As DNA, the CDR3 is TGCGCCAGCAGCTTGGGGGGCGGGGGCACTGAAGCTTTCTTT. Combining the CDR3 with reference TRBV5-1 and TRBJ1-1 gives the whole variable domain KAGVTQTPRYLIKTRGQQVTLSCSPISGHRSVSWYQQTPGQGLQFLFEYFSETQRNKGNFPGRFSGRQFSNSRSEMNVSTLELGDSALYLCASSLGGGGTEAFFGQGTRLTVV.

The rearrangement joins TRBV5-1 to TRBJ1-4, with a weak D call TRBD1 (6 bases). V gave up 4 bases and J gave up 8 bases, with 18 bases separating them. The CDR3 has 15 amino acids. CDR1 and CDR2 from the germline V gene are SGHRS and YFSETQ. CDR3 bases: TGCGCCAGCAGCAAATCGGGGGGCGAGGAGGAAAAACTGTTTTTT. Translating gives CASSKSGGEEEKLFF.